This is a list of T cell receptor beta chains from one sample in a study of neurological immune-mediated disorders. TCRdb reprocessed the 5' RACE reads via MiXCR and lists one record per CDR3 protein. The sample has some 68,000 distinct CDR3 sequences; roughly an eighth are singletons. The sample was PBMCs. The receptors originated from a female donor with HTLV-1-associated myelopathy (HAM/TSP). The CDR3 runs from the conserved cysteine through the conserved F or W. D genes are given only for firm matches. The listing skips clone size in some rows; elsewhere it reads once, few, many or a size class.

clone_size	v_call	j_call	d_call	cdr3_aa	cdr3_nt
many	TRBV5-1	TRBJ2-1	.	CASSTDPGSYNEQFF	TGCGCCAGCAGCACCGACCCCGGCTCCTACAATGAGCAGTTCTTC
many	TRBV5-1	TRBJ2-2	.	CASSLLIENTGELFF	TGCGCCAGCAGCTTGCTAATCGAAAACACCGGGGAGCTGTTTTTT
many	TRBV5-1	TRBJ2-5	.	CASSLRPPEGTQYF	TGCGCCAGCAGCTTACGGCCCCCCGAAGGAACCCAGTACTTC
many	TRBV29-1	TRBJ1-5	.	CSVEGGGNQPQHF	TGCAGCGTTGAGGGGGGCGGGAATCAGCCCCAGCATTTT
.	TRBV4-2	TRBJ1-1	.	CASSQQMITEAFF	TGTGCCAGCAGTCAACAGATGATCACTGAAGCTTTCTTT
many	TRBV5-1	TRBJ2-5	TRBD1	CASSWTGGGETQYF	TGCGCCAGCAGCTGGACAGGGGGCGGAGAGACCCAGTACTTC
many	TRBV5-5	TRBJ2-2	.	CASSFLQVSGELFF	TGTGCCAGCAGCTTCCTACAGGTCAGCGGGGAGCTGTTTTTT
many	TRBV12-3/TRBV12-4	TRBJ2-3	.	CASSLMADTQYF	TGTGCCAGCAGTTTAATGGCAGATACGCAGTATTTT
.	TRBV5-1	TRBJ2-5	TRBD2	CASSLRGEGETQYF	TGCGCCAGCAGCTTGAGAGGGGAGGGGGAGACCCAGTACTTC
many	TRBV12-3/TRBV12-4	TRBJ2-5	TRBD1	CASSLQGVVTQYF	TGTGCCAGCAGTTTGCAGGGGGTGGTGACCCAGTACTTC
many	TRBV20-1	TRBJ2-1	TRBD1	CSARDDDRGLYNEQFF	TGCAGTGCTAGAGATGACGACAGGGGGCTATACAATGAGCAGTTCTTC
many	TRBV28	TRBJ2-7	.	CASSRASEGSSEQYF	TGTGCCAGCAGCCGCGCAAGTGAGGGGAGCTCCGAGCAGTACTTC
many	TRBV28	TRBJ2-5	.	CASTLGETQYF	TGTGCCAGCACCCTGGGAGAGACCCAGTACTTC
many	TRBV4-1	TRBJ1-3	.	CASSQSLFVGGYSGNTIYF	TGCGCCAGCAGCCAATCCCTGTTTGTTGGGGGCTACTCTGGAAACACCATATATTTT
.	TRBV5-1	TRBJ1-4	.	CASSLPGLANEKLFF	TGCGCCAGCAGCTTGCCCGGGCTGGCTAATGAAAAACTGTTTTTT
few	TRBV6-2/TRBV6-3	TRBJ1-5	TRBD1	CASSHDSEKGQGIHQPQHF	TGTGCCAGCAGTCACGACAGCGAAAAGGGACAGGGTATTCATCAGCCCCAGCATTTT
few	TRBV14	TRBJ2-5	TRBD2	CASSGLGEGTQYF	TGTGCCAGCAGCGGACTAGGAGAAGGGACCCAGTACTTC
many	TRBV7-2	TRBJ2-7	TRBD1	CASSLVPGQISYEQYF	TGTGCCAGCAGCTTAGTGCCGGGACAGATATCCTACGAGCAGTACTTC
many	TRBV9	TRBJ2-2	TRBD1	CASSLDRANTGELFF	TGTGCCAGCAGCCTGGACAGGGCGAACACCGGGGAGCTGTTTTTT
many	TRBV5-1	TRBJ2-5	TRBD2	CASSLGPAGVQETQYF	TGCGCCAGCAGCTTGGGGCCAGCGGGGGTCCAAGAGACCCAGTACTTC
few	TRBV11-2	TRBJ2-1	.	CASSLVRGAGEQFF	TGTGCCAGCAGCTTAGTACGGGGGGCAGGGGAGCAGTTCTTC
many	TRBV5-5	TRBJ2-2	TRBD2	CASSLRTSGAGELFF	TGTGCCAGCAGCTTACGGACTAGCGGGGCCGGGGAGCTGTTTTTT
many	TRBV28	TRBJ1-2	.	CASSRPGTGHYGYTF	TGTGCCAGCAGCCGCCCCGGGACCGGACACTATGGCTACACCTTC
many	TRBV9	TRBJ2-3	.	CASSVDTDTQYF	TGTGCCAGCAGCGTAGACACAGATACGCAGTATTTT
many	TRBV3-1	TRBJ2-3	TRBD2	CASSLRLATQYF	TGTGCCAGCAGCCTCCGACTAGCCACGCAGTATTTT
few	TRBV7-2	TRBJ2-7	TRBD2	CASSLKIGSLAGTYEQYF	TGTGCCAGCAGCTTAAAGATCGGATCGCTAGCGGGTACCTACGAGCAGTACTTC
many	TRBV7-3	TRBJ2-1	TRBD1	CASSSQATGFDEQFF	TGTGCCAGCAGCTCTCAAGCGACAGGGTTCGATGAGCAGTTCTTC
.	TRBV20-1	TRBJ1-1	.	CSARAVGMNTEAFF	TGCAGTGCTAGAGCTGTGGGAATGAACACTGAAGCTTTCTTT
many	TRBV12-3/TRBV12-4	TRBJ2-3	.	CASSLTRPLAQYF	TGTGCCAGCAGTTTAACCCGACCGCTGGCGCAGTATTTT
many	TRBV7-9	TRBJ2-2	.	CAGVLDRKNTGELFF	TGTGCCGGAGTCCTTGACAGGAAGAACACCGGGGAGCTGTTTTTT
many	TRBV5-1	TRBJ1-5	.	CASSLGQFSNQPQHF	TGCGCCAGCAGCTTGGGACAGTTCAGCAATCAGCCCCAGCATTTT
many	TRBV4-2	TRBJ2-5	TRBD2	CASSQSHTSGGAEETQYF	TGTGCCAGCAGCCAGTCCCATACTAGCGGGGGGGCGGAAGAGACCCAGTACTTC
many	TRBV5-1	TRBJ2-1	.	CASSFLGGNEQFF	TGCGCCAGCAGCTTCCTAGGGGGCAATGAGCAGTTCTTC
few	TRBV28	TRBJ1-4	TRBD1	CASNLQGTNEKLFF	TGTGCCAGCAACTTACAGGGGACTAATGAAAAACTGTTTTTT
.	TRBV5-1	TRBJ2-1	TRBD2	CASSLDPAGGRNEQFF	TGCGCCAGCAGCTTGGATCCAGCGGGGGGCAGGAATGAGCAGTTCTTC
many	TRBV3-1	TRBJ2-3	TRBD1	CASSQRQGTTQYF	TGTGCCAGCAGCCAACGACAGGGGACGACGCAGTATTTT
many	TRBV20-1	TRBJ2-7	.	CSARHRVHEQYF	TGCAGTGCTAGACACAGGGTCCACGAGCAGTACTTC
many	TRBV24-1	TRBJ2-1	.	CATSEAAFGSYNEQFF	TGTGCCACCAGTGAAGCAGCGTTCGGGTCCTACAATGAGCAGTTCTTC
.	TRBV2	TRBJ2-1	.	CASSGGSSSYNEQFF	TGTGCCAGCAGTGGAGGGTCGAGCTCCTACAATGAGCAGTTCTTC
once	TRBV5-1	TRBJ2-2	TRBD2	CASSLTSGKNIWELFF	TGCGCCAGCAGCTTGACTAGCGGGAAGAATATCTGGGAGCTGTTTTTT
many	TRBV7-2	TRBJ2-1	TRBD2	CASSLERGLYNEQFF	TGTGCCAGCAGCTTAGAGCGGGGGCTATACAATGAGCAGTTCTTC
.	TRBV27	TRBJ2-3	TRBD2	CASSFSPRLAGITDTQYF	TGTGCCAGCAGTTTCTCTCCTAGACTAGCTGGCATAACAGATACGCAGTATTTT
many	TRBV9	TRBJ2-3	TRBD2	CASSATIAGLTGTDTQYF	TGTGCCAGCAGCGCAACGATAGCGGGACTAACCGGCACAGATACGCAGTATTTT
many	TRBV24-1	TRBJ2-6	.	CATSDYRSGANVLTF	TGTGCCACCAGTGATTATCGGTCTGGGGCCAACGTCCTGACTTTC
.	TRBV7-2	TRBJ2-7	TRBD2	CASSENLAGGLYEQYF	TGTGCCAGCAGCGAAAACCTAGCGGGGGGGCTGTACGAGCAGTACTTC
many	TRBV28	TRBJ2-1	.	CASSPMPLQQGKNEQFF	TGTGCCAGCAGTCCGATGCCCCTCCAACAGGGAAAAAATGAGCAGTTCTTC
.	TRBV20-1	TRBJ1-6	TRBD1	CSANRGHSPLHF	TGCAGTGCTAACAGGGGGCACTCACCCCTCCACTTT
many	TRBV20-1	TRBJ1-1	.	CSARVPGSNTEAFF	TGCAGTGCTAGAGTCCCCGGGTCGAACACTGAAGCTTTCTTT
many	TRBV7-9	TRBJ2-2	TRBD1	CASRPGQGNTGELFF	TGTGCCAGCAGACCGGGACAGGGTAACACCGGGGAGCTGTTTTTT
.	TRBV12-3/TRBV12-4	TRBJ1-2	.	CASSLVVQGGYGYTF	TGTGCCAGCAGTTTAGTAGTCCAGGGTGGCTATGGCTACACCTTC
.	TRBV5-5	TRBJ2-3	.	CASSTDGTLLLTQSF	TGTGCCAGCAGCACCGACGGGACGCTGCTTCTGACGCAGTCTTTT
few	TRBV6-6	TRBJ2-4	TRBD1	CASSDFKQGAGKNIQYF	TGTGCCAGCAGTGACTTTAAACAGGGGGCTGGCAAAAACATTCAGTACTTC
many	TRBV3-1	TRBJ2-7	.	CASSPGNFEQYF	TGTGCCAGCAGCCCAGGCAATTTCGAGCAGTACTTC
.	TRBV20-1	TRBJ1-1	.	CSARDLTAGTEAFF	TGCAGTGCTAGAGATTTGACGGCGGGCACTGAAGCTTTCTTT
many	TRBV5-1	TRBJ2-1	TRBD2	CASSRTSAYNEQFF	TGCGCCAGCAGTCGGACTAGCGCCTACAATGAGCAGTTCTTC
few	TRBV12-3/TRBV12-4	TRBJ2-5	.	CASSRVQETQYF	TGTGCCAGCAGTAGAGTACAAGAGACCCAGTACTTC
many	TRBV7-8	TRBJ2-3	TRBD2	CASSLEGGVARADTQYF	TGTGCCAGCAGCCTCGAGGGAGGGGTTGCTAGGGCAGATACGCAGTATTTT
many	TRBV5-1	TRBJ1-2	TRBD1	CASSAGQGAKYGYTF	TGCGCCAGCAGCGCTGGACAGGGGGCGAAATATGGCTACACCTTC
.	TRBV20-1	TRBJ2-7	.	CSAPMPLADYEQYF	TGCAGTGCTCCCATGCCCTTGGCTGATTACGAGCAGTACTTC